A single T cell receptor beta chain is shown here with its context. The data were obtained in a study of shared clonotypes between healthy human individuals. Per sorted-subset replicate PCR, input was 200 to 250 ng DNA, representing about 32,000 T cell genomes. Repertoires were generated with immunoSEQ multiplex PCR, while TCRdb's copy carries only in-frame clones and drops some. The table records fewer than 800,000 clones, around 92% of them present only once. The naive CD8 fraction comprised CD45RO-negative cells positively selected for CCR7 and excluded terminally differentiated effector memory CD45RA+ cells. Trimming took off 2 bases at V and 1 base at J, with 8 bases between the two ends. The germline gives CDR1 SEHNR, CDR2 FQNEAQ (reference sequence). The CDR3 covers 14 residues.

The TCR comes from a young man in good health. Sequences were obtained from naive CD8+ T cells sorted from blood. This chain uses TRBV7-9 with TRBJ1-2, with D hard to call. CDR3 in DNA: TGTGCCAGCAGCTTAATCACGGGTAACTATGGCTACACCTTC. Its translation: CASSLITGNYGYTF.